This TCR beta chain was found in a study of T cell repertoires in cytomegalovirus infection. MiXCR, applied by TCRdb to the reads, yields one record per CDR3 protein. The sample includes some 800,000 distinct CDR3 sequences, about 30% of them seen just once. The CDR3 loop spans 15 amino acids. J lost 7 bases, V lost 6 bases, and 9 bases had no gene match. General study results and limits: Cumulative public TCR beta family frequency identified CMV carriers with the relevant HLA.

This clonotype has just a few counts. Its cognate antigen is unknown. The source is a human donor in good health (CMV status not recorded). Some clones in this sample may be carry-over from other donors' samples. The chain links TRBV12-3 or TRBV12-4 to TRBJ1-2; TRBD1 agrees at 12 bases. The material sequenced was cultured CD8+ T cells from PBMCs, taken from culture after CMV antigen stimulation. CDR3 DNA: TGTGCCAGCAGACCTCCGGGACAGGGGGCAGGTGGCTACACCTTC. As protein: CASRPPGQGAGGYTF.